Sequencing of this T cell receptor beta chain was carried out in a study of beta chain features in type 1 diabetes. The whole isolated RNA underwent reverse transcription, so sequencing captured expressed TCRB transcripts. This table comes from immunoSEQ multiplex PCR, and its TCRdb copy is limited to in-frame clones, with some not included. The data show hundreds of thousands of clones, about 14% seen once. V was cut by 5 bases and J by 6 bases, with 11 bases left in between. This CDR3 is 12 amino acids long. Per the germline V gene, CDR1 is SEHNR and CDR2 is FQNEAQ (reference sequence). The study's findings and limits: Among patients with Type 1 diabetes, TCRB CDR3s were moderately but significantly shorter in every one of the four CD4+ subsets. In type 1 diabetes patients, VDJ junctions had fewer insertions; deletions at these junctions were more frequent.

Note on this clone: Its antigen is unidentified.

The clonotype originates from a man aged 18 to 29 with type 1 diabetes. Source material: naive CD4+ T cells from blood. V usage is TRBV7-9 and J usage is TRBJ2-7; D perhaps matches TRBD2 (6 bases). CDR3 in amino acids: CASSPGSAEQYF. CDR3 bases: TGTGCCAGCAGCCCCGGGAGCGCCGAGCAGTACTTC.